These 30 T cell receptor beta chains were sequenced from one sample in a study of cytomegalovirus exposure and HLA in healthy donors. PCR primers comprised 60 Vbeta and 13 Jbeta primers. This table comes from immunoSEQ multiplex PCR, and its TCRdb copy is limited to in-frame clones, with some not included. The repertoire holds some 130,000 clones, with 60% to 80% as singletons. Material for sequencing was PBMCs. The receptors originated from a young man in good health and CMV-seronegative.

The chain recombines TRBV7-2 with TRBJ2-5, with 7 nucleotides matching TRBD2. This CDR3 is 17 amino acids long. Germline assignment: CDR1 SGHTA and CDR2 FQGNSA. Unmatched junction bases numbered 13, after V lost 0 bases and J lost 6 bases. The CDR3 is CASSLAGGGSLIQTQYF. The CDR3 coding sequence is TGTGCCAGCAGCTTAGCCGGCGGCGGGAGCCTTATCCAGACCCAGTACTTC.

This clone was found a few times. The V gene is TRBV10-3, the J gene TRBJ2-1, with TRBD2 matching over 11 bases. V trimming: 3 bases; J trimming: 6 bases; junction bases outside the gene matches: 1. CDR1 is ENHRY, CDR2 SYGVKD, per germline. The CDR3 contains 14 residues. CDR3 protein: CAISDGTSGNEQFF. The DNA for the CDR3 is TGTGCCATCAGTGATGGGACTAGCGGCAATGAGCAGTTCTTC.

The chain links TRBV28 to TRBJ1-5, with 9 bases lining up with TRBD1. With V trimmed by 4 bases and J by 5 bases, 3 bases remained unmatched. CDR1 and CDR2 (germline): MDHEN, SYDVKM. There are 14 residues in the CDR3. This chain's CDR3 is CASSSGQGHQPQHF. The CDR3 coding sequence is TGTGCCAGCAGTTCGGGACAGGGCCATCAGCCCCAGCATTTT.

The CDR3 DNA is TGCGCCAGCAGTCCCGGGACTACGAGCGGCATTCAGTACTTC. The encoded protein is CASSPGTTSGIQYF. This chain joins TRBV10-1 and TRBJ2-4, with 7 bases fitting TRBD2. The CDR3 sequence is 14 residues long. Trimming cost V 5 bases and J 9 bases; bases outside gene matches: 10. Per the germline V gene, CDR1 is WNHNN and CDR2 is SYGVQD (reference sequence).

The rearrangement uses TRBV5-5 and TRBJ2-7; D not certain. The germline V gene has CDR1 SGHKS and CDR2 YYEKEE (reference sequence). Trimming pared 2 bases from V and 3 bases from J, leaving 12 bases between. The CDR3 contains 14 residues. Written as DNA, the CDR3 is TGTGCCAGCAGCTTAGACTCTACACTCTACGAGCAGTACTTC. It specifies CASSLDSTLYEQYF.

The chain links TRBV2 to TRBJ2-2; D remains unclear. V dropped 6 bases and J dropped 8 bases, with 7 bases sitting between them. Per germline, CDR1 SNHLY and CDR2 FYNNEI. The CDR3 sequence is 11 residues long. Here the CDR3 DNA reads TGTGCCAGCAGCTACAGTGGGGAGCTGTTTTTT. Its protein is CASSYSGELFF.

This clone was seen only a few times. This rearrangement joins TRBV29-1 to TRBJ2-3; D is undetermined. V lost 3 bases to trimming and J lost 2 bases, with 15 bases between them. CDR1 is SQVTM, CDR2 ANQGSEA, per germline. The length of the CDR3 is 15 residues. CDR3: CSVERPAAPTDTQYF. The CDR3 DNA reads TGCAGCGTTGAGAGGCCCGCGGCCCCCACAGATACGCAGTATTTT.

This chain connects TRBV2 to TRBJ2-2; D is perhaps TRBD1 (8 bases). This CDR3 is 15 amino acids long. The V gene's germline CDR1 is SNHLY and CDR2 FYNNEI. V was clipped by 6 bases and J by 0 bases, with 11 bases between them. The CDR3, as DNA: TGTGCCAGCAGAACAGGGGGGGCGAACACCGGGGAGCTGTTTTTT. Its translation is CASRTGGANTGELFF.

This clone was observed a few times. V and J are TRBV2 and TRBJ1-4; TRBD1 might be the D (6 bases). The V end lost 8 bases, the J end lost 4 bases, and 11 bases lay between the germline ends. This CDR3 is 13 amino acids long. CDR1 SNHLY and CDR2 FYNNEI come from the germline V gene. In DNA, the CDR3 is TGTGCCAGCCAGGACAGCTATAATGAAAAACTGTTTTTT. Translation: CASQDSYNEKLFF.

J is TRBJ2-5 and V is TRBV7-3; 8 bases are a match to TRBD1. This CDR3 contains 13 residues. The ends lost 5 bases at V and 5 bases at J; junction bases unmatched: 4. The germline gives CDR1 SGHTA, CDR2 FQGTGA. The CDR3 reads CASSIRQGETQYF. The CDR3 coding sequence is TGTGCCAGCAGCATTCGACAGGGGGAGACCCAGTACTTC. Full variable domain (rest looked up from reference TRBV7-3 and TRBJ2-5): GAGVSQTPSNKVTEKGKYVELRCDPISGHTALYWYRQSLGQGPEFLIYFQGTGAADDSGLPNDRFFAVRPEGSVSTLKIQRTERGDSAVYLCASSIRQGETQYFGPGTRLLVL.

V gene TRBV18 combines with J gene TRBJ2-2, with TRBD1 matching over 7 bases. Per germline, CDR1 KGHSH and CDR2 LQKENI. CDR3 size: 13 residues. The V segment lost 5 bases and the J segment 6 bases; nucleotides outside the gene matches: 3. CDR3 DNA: TGTGCCAGCTCAGACAGGGAAGCCGGGGAGCTGTTTTTT. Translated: CASSDREAGELFF.

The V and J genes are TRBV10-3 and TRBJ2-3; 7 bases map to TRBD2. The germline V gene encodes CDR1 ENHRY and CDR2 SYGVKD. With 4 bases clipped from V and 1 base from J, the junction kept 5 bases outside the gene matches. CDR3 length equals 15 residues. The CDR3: CAISGEGGGTDTQYF. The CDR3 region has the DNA TGTGCCATCAGTGGGGAGGGAGGAGGCACAGATACGCAGTATTTT.

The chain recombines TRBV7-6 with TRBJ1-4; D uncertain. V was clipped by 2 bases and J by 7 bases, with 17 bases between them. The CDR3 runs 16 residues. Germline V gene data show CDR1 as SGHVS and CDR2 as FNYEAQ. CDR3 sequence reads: CASSLFAGLEGEKLFF. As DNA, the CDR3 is TGTGCCAGCAGCTTATTTGCCGGGTTGGAGGGTGAAAAACTGTTTTTT.

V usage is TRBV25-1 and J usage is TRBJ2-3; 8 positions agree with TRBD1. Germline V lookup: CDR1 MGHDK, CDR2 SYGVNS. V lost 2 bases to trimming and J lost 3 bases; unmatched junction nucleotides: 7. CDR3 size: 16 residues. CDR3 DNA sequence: TGTGCCAGCAGTGAAGTTCGACAGGGGAGAACAGATACGCAGTATTTT. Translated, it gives CASSEVRQGRTDTQYF.

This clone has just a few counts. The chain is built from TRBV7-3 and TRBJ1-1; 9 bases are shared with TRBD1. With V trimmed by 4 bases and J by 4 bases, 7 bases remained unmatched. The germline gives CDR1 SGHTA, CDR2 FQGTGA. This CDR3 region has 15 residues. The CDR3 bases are TGTGCCAGCAGCTCACCGGGACAGGGAGGCACTGAAGCTTTCTTT. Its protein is CASSSPGQGGTEAFF.

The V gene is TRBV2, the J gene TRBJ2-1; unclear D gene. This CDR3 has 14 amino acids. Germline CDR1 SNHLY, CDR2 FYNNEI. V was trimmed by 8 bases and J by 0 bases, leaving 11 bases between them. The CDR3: CASVPASSYNEQFF. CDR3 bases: TGTGCCAGCGTCCCCGCGAGCTCCTACAATGAGCAGTTCTTC. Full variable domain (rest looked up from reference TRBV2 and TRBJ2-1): EPEVTQTPSHQVTQMGQEVILRCVPISNHLYFYWYRQILGQKVEFLVSFYNNEISEKSEIFDDQFSVERPDGSNFTLKIRSTKLEDSAMYFCASVPASSYNEQFFGPGTRLTVL.

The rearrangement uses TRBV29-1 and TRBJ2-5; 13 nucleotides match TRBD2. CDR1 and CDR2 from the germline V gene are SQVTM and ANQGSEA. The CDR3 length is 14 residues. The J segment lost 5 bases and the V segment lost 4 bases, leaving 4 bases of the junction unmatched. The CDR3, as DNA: TGCAGCGTTGCGGGGACTAGCGGGAAGGAGACCCAGTACTTC. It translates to CSVAGTSGKETQYF. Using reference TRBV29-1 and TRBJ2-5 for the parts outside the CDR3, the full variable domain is SAVISQKPSRDICQRGTSLTIQCQVDSQVTMMFWYRQQPGQSLTLIATANQGSEATYESGFVIDKFPISRPNLTFSTLTVSNMSPEDSSIYLCSVAGTSGKETQYFGPGTRLLVL.

The CDR3 reads CASRVAGSKNEQFF. CDR3 coding DNA: TGTGCCAGCAGGGTAGCCGGGAGTAAAAATGAGCAGTTCTTC. This chain connects TRBV27 to TRBJ2-1; weak D call: TRBD2 (6 bases). CDR1 and CDR2 from the germline V gene are MNHEY and SMNVEV (reference sequence). The ends were cut back, 6 bases at V and 7 bases at J, with 16 bases in the middle. The CDR3 loop spans 14 amino acids.

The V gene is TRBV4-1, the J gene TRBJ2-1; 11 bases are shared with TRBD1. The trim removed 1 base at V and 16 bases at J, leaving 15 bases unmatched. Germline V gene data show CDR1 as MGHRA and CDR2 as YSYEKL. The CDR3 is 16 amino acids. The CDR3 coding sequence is TGCGCCAGCAGCCAAGTGAGGGACAGGGGGTCCAGACCTGGCTTCTTC. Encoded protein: CASSQVRDRGSRPGFF.

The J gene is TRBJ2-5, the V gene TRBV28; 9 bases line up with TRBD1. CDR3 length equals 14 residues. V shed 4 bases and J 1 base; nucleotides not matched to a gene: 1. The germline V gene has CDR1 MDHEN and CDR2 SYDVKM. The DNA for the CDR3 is TGTGCCAGCAGTTCGGGACAGGGCCAAGAGACCCAGTACTTC. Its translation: CASSSGQGQETQYF.

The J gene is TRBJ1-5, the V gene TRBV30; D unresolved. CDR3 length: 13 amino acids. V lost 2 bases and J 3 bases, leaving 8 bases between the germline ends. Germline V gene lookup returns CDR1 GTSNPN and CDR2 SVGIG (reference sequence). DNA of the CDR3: TGTGCCTGGAGTATACAGATCAATCAGCCCCAGCATTTT. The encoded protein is CAWSIQINQPQHF.

CDR3 nucleotides: TGTGCCAGCAGGGCGGGGGCGGCGGAGACCCAGTACTTC. The encoded protein is CASRAGAAETQYF. This sequence joins TRBV11-2 and TRBJ2-5; tentative D call: TRBD2 (7 bases). V was trimmed by 6 bases and J by 5 bases, leaving 13 bases between them. Germline lookup yields CDR1 SGHAT and CDR2 FQNNGV. The CDR3 has 13 amino acids.

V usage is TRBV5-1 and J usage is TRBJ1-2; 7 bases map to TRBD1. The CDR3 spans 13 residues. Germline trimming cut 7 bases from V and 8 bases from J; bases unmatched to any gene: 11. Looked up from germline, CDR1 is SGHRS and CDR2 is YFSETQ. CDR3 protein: CASGPMTGFGYTF. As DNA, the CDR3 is TGCGCCAGCGGACCAATGACAGGGTTCGGCTACACCTTC.

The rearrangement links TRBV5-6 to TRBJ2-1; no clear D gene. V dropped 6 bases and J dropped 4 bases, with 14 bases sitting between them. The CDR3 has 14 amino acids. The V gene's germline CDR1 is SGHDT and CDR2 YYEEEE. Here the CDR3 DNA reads TGTGCCAGCAACGAAAACAGAGAATACAATGAGCAGTTCTTC. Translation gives CASNENREYNEQFF. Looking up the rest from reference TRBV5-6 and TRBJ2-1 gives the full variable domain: DAGVTQSPTHLIKTRGQQVTLRCSPKSGHDTVSWYQQALGQGPQFIFQYYEEEERQRGNFPDRFSGHQFPNYSSELNVNALLLGDSALYLCASNENREYNEQFFGPGTRLTVL.

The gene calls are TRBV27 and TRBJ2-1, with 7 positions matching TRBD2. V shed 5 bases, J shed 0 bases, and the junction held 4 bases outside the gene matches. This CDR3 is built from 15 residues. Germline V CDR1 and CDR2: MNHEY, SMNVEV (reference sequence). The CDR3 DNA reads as TGTGCCAGCAGTACAACGGGAGGCTCCTACAATGAGCAGTTCTTC. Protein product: CASSTTGGSYNEQFF.

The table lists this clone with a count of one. Here the CDR3 DNA reads TGCGCCAGCAGCTTCGGCGGGAGTGGTACAGATACGCAGTATTTT. It encodes CASSFGGSGTDTQYF. V usage is TRBV5-1 and J usage is TRBJ2-3; 7 bases line up with TRBD2. Trimming removed 2 bases from V and 3 bases from J; junction bases left unmatched: 6. In germline, CDR1 is SGHRS, CDR2 YFSETQ. The length of the CDR3 is 15 residues.

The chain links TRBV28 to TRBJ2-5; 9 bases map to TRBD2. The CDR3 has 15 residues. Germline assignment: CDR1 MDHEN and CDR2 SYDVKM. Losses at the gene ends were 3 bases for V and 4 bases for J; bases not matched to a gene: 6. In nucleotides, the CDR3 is TGTGCCAGCAGTTTTAGGCTAGCGGGAAGAGAGACCCAGTACTTC. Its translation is CASSFRLAGRETQYF.

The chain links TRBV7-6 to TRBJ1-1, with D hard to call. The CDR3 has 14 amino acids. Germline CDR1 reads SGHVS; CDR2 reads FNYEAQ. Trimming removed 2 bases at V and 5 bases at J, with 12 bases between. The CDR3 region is CASSLTGIGTEAFF. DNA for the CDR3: TGTGCCAGCAGCTTAACGGGGATAGGTACTGAAGCTTTCTTT.

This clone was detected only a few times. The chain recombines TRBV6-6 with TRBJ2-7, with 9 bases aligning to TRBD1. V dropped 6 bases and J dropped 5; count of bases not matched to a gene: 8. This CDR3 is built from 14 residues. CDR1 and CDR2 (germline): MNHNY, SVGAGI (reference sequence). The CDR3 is CASSQLRTGDEQYF. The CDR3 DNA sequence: TGTGCCAGCAGCCAACTACGGACAGGGGACGAGCAGTACTTC.

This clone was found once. DNA for the CDR3: TGTGCCAGCAGCGCCGGGACAGGGGCGACAGATACGCAGTATTTT. It encodes CASSAGTGATDTQYF. The rearrangement uses TRBV6-5 and TRBJ2-3; 10 bases align to TRBD1. After removal of 6 bases from V and 3 bases from J, the junction contained 6 bases not matched to a gene. Per germline, CDR1 MNHEY and CDR2 SVGAGI. This CDR3 has 15 residues.